These T cell receptor beta chains were read from a single sample in a study of PD-1 blockade in mismatch repair-deficient tumors. Method: immunoSEQ multiplex PCR; TCRdb's copy keeps in-frame clones and lacks some. The sample lists approximately 130,000 clones; roughly 86% were seen once. The sample consisted of peripheral blood, taken 44 weeks after starting pembrolizumab. These receptors were collected from an adult with mismatch repair-deficient cancer. The CDR3 runs from the conserved cysteine through the conserved F or W. The D gene is left open where the match is weak. Clone size is stated in some rows and not others, as once, few, many or a class when expanded.

TRBJ2-7,-,TRBV5-1,-,CASSFGGNEQYF,TGCGCCAGCAGCTTCGGGGGAAACGAGCAGTACTTC
TRBJ1-2,TRBD1,TRBV7-8,-,CASSWDRGSGYTF,TGTGCCAGCAGCTGGGACAGGGGTTCTGGCTACACCTTC
TRBJ2-3,-,TRBV28,once,CASSFELATDTQYF,TGTGCCAGCAGTTTTGAACTGGCTACAGATACGCAGTATTTT
TRBJ1-2,TRBD1,TRBV10-3,-,CAISDRQGPTIYGYTF,TGTGCCATCAGTGACAGACAGGGCCCAACCATCTATGGCTACACCTTC
TRBJ2-3,TRBD1,TRBV9,-,CASSVEGAWGTQYF,TGTGCCAGCAGCGTAGAGGGGGCTTGGGGGACGCAGTATTTT
TRBJ1-1,-,TRBV29-1,-,CSVPLSQGTFF,TGCAGCGTTCCATTGTCCCAGGGAACTTTCTTT
TRBJ1-2,-,TRBV11-2,-,CASSPQGDYGYTF,TGTGCCAGCAGCCCCCAGGGTGACTATGGCTACACCTTC
TRBJ2-7,TRBD2,TRBV5-6,-,CASVRRGGYEQYF,TGTGCCAGCGTTAGGCGGGGGGGCTACGAGCAGTACTTC
TRBJ2-6,-,TRBV19,-,CASTGRIYSGANVLTF,TGTGCCAGTACCGGCAGGATTTATTCTGGGGCCAACGTCCTGACTTTC
TRBJ1-2,-,TRBV7-9,-,CASSLATSIGYTF,TGTGCCAGCAGCTTAGCGACGAGCATTGGCTACACCTTC
TRBJ1-4,-,TRBV19,-,CASSAGTLNEKLFF,TGTGCCAGTAGTGCCGGGACACTTAATGAAAAACTGTTTTTT
TRBJ2-7,-,TRBV7-6,-,CASSDTGRGSHEQYF,TGTGCCAGCAGCGACACGGGTCGGGGGTCCCACGAGCAGTACTTC
TRBJ2-7,-,TRBV6-6,-,CASSYSINQGWEQYF,TGTGCCAGCAGTTACTCGATCAACCAGGGTTGGGAGCAGTACTTC
TRBJ2-5,-,TRBV30,-,CAWAEGRAAYEQETQYF,TGTGCCTGGGCAGAGGGCAGGGCTGCCTACGAACAAGAGACCCAGTACTTC
TRBJ2-1,-,TRBV7-2,-,CASSPLGNEQFF,TGTGCCAGCAGCCCCCTTGGGAATGAGCAGTTCTTC
TRBJ1-4,TRBD1,TRBV5-1,-,CASSDGQGRFVREKLFF,TGCGCCAGCAGCGATGGACAGGGGAGATTCGTTCGTGAAAAACTGTTTTTT
TRBJ1-1,TRBD1,TRBV11-3,-,CASSFHSDRVEAFF,TGTGCCAGCAGCTTCCATTCGGACAGGGTTGAAGCTTTCTTT
TRBJ2-2,TRBD2,TRBV10-2,-,CASLAGSSGGELFF,TGCGCCAGTCTAGCGGGAAGTAGTGGAGGGGAGCTGTTTTTT
TRBJ2-1,-,TRBV5-4,few,CASSAAANEQFF,TGTGCCAGCAGCGCTGCGGCCAATGAGCAGTTCTTC
TRBJ1-4,-,TRBV28,few,CASSPPRGKLFF,TGTGCCAGCAGCCCCCCTCGTGGAAAACTGTTTTTT
TRBJ1-4,-,TRBV7-6,-,CASSLALGEKLFF,TGTGCCAGCAGCTTAGCTCTCGGTGAAAAACTGTTTTTT
TRBJ2-5,-,TRBV28,-,CASSLFRPNRETQYF,TGTGCCAGCAGTTTATTTAGACCCAATCGGGAGACCCAGTACTTC
TRBJ2-3,-,TRBV7-9,-,CASRRTDTQYF,TGTGCCAGCCGCCGCACAGATACGCAGTATTTT
TRBJ2-5,TRBD2,TRBV27,-,CASRQAGGPKTQYF,TGTGCCAGCAGACAAGCGGGAGGGCCGAAGACCCAGTACTTC
TRBJ2-1,TRBD2,TRBV7-9,-,CAIPAGGTDNEQFF,TGTGCCATACCAGCGGGAGGGACCGACAATGAGCAGTTCTTC
TRBJ2-2,-,TRBV10-1,-,CASSPGFDTGELFF,TGCGCCAGCAGTCCAGGATTCGACACCGGGGAGCTGTTTTTT
TRBJ2-1,-,TRBV11-3,-,CASSREWGDNEQFF,TGTGCCAGCAGCAGGGAATGGGGGGACAATGAGCAGTTCTTC
TRBJ2-7,-,TRBV11-2,-,CASSLVLFRDGGREQYF,TGTGCCAGCAGCTTAGTGTTATTCCGGGACGGGGGTCGCGAGCAGTACTTC
TRBJ2-1,TRBD2,TRBV15,-,CATTTSGAYNEQFF,TGTGCCACCACAACTAGCGGAGCTTACAATGAGCAGTTCTTC
TRBJ2-6,TRBD1,TRBV18,-,CASSPLDRVSGANVLTF,TGTGCCAGCTCACCACTGGACAGGGTATCTGGGGCCAACGTCCTGACTTTC
TRBJ2-5,-,TRBV2,-,CASKRAQETQYF,TGTGCCAGCAAAAGGGCCCAAGAGACCCAGTACTTC